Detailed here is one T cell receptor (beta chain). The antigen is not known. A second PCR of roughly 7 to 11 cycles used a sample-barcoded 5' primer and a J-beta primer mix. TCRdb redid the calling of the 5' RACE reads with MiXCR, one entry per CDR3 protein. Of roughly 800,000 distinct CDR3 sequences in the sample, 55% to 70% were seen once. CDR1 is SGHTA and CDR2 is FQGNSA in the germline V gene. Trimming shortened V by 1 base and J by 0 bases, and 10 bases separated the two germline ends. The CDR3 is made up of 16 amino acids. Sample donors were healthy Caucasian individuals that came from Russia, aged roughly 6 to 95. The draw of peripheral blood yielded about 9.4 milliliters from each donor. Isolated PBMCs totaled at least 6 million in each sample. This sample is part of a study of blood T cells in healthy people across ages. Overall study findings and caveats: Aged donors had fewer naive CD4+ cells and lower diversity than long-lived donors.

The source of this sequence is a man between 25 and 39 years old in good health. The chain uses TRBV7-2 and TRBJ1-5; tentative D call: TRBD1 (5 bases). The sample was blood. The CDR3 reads CASSLVGQASNQPQHF. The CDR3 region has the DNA TGTGCCAGCAGCTTAGTGGGGCAGGCTAGCAATCAGCCCCAGCATTTT.